Described below is a single T cell receptor (beta chain) sequence and its context. Its target is unknown. The data belong to a study of T cell responses to AZD1222 COVID-19 vaccine. Assay used: immunoSEQ multiplex PCR; TCRdb lists only in-frame clones, some missing. The sample lists approximately 90,000 clones; around nine tenths were seen once. Findings and limits, study-wide: The study identified only a handful of AZD1222 recipients as seropositive at baseline.

The sample consisted of peripheral blood, taken on day 0 of AZD1222 vaccination. The sequence was collected from an adult in good health.

This chain's CDR3 is CASSLGSSGRVSYGYTF. CDR3 nucleotides: TGTGCCAGCAGCTTAGGTTCCTCAGGGAGGGTTAGCTATGGCTACACCTTC. This chain uses TRBV7-2 with TRBJ1-2; D might be TRBD1 (5 bases). From germline, CDR1 is SGHTA and CDR2 FQGNSA. Trimming took off 1 base at V and 4 bases at J, with 19 bases between the two ends. This CDR3 is 17 amino acids long. Drawing the rest from reference TRBV7-2 and TRBJ1-2, the complete variable domain is GAGVSQSPSNKVTEKGKDVELRCDPISGHTALYWYRQSLGQGLEFLIYFQGNSAPDKSGLPSDRFSAERTGGSVSTLTIQRTQQEDSAVYLCASSLGSSGRVSYGYTFGSGTRLTVV.